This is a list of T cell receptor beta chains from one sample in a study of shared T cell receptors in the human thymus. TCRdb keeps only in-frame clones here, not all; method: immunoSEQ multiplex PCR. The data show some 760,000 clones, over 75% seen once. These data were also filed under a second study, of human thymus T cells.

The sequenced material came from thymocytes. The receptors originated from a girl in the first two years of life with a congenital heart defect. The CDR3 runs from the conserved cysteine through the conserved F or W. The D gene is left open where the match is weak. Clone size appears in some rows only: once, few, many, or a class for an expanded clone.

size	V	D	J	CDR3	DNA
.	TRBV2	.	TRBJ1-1	CASSVLLRARNTEAFF	TGTGCCAGCAGTGTCCTCCTCAGGGCTCGGAACACTGAAGCTTTCTTT
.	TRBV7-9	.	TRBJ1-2	CASSEGQTGHHHF	TGTGCCAGCAGCGAGGGACAAACAGGGCACCACCACTTC
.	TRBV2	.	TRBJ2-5	CASSERKDGVEETQYF	TGTGCCAGCAGTGAAAGGAAGGATGGAGTAGAAGAGACCCAGTACTTC
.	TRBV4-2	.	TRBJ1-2	CASSQGGHSYGYTF	TGTGCCAGCAGCCAAGGTGGACACTCCTATGGCTACACCTTC
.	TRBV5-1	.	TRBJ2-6	CASSLGPPDGSRYLSGANVLTF	TGCGCCAGCAGCTTGGGTCCCCCAGACGGGTCACGGTACCTCTCTGGGGCCAACGTCCTGACTTTC
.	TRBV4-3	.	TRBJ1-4	CASSPRGGATNEKLFF	TGCGCCAGCAGCCCACGCGGGGGTGCAACTAATGAAAAACTGTTTTTT
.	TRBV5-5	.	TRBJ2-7	CASSPKSFTGNSYEQYF	TGTGCCAGCAGCCCAAAATCCTTTACAGGGAACTCCTACGAGCAGTACTTC
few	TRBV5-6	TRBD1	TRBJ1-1	CASSLRTGPTEAFF	TGTGCCAGCAGCTTAAGGACAGGCCCCACTGAAGCTTTCTTT
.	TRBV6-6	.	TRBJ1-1	CASSGGFMNTEAFF	TGTGCCAGCAGCGGGGGTTTCATGAACACTGAAGCTTTCTTT
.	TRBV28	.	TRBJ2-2	CASTEPYTGELFF	TGTGCCAGCACGGAGCCCTACACCGGGGAGCTGTTTTTT
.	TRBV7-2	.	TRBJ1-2	CASSLRGMGYGYTF	TGTGCCAGCAGCTTGCGGGGGATGGGGTATGGCTACACCTTC
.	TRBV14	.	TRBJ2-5	CASSQVLPKRGETQYF	TGTGCCAGCAGCCAAGTGTTACCCAAAAGAGGAGAGACCCAGTACTTC
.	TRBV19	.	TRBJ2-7	CASSYTQAPNTYEQYF	TGTGCCAGTAGTTATACTCAGGCTCCAAACACCTACGAGCAGTACTTC
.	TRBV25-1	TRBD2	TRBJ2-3	CASSEVSGGSTDTQYF	TGTGCCAGCAGTGAAGTCAGCGGGGGGTCCACAGATACGCAGTATTTT
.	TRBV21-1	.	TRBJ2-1	CASSPLSGGAEDEQFF	TGTGCCAGCAGCCCCCTCAGCGGGGGAGCCGAGGATGAGCAGTTCTTC
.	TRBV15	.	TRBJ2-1	CATSRDLASEQSSYNEQFF	TGTGCCACCAGCAGAGATCTAGCTTCCGAACAAAGCTCCTACAATGAGCAGTTCTTC
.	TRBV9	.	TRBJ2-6	CASSPGTFYNVLTF	TGTGCCAGCAGCCCCGGGACTTTCTACAACGTCCTGACTTTC
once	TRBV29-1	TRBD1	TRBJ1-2	CSAKDRGSYGYTF	TGCAGCGCCAAAGACAGGGGGTCCTATGGCTACACCTTC
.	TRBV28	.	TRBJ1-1	CASSHQWLETEAFF	TGTGCCAGCAGCCACCAATGGCTGGAGACTGAAGCTTTCTTT
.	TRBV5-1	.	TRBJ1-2	CASSSPIGAGYTF	TGCGCCAGCAGCTCGCCCATAGGAGCTGGCTACACCTTC
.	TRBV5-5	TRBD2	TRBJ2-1	CASSPLQRPSGNEQFF	TGTGCCAGCAGCCCACTCCAAAGGCCTAGCGGGAATGAGCAGTTCTTC
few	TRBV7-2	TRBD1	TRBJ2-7	CASSLVKGGEISYEQYF	TGTGCCAGCAGCTTAGTGAAAGGGGGCGAAATCTCCTACGAGCAGTACTTC
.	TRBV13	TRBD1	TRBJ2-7	CASSRTGDDNEQYF	TGTGCCAGCAGCCGGACAGGGGACGACAACGAGCAGTACTTC
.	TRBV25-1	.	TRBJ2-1	CASSDRDRPPYNEQFF	TGTGCCAGCAGTGATCGAGACAGGCCACCCTACAATGAGCAGTTCTTC
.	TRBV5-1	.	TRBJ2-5	CASSYRFTTVEETQYF	TGCGCCAGCAGCTACCGGTTCACGACAGTGGAGGAGACCCAGTACTTC
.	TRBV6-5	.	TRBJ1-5	CASSSREGRSNQPQHF	TGTGCCAGCAGTTCCAGGGAGGGACGGAGCAATCAGCCCCAGCATTTT
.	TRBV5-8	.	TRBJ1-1	CASSLAVEGTEAFF	TGTGCCAGCAGCTTGGCCGTGGAGGGAACTGAAGCTTTCTTT
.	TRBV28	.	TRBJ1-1	CASSPEGDATKDCTEAFF	TGTGCCAGCAGTCCCGAAGGAGACGCTACTAAAGACTGCACTGAAGCTTTCTTT
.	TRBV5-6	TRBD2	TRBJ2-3	CASSMTSGGTDTQYF	TGTGCCAGCAGCATGACTAGCGGGGGCACAGATACGCAGTATTTT